The T cell receptor (beta chain) described here comes from a study of cytomegalovirus exposure and HLA in healthy donors. Findings and caveats of the study: Reports credit the classifier with highly specific, highly sensitive diagnosis of cytomegalovirus status.

The assay was immunoSEQ multiplex PCR, and TCRdb's table has in-frame clones only and misses some. The sample contains about 360,000 clones, about nine tenths of which appear only once. With respect to this clone: What it recognizes is unknown.

The CDR3 spans 13 residues. J gave up 5 bases and V 3 bases, and 0 bases lay outside the gene matches. In germline, CDR1 is MDHEN, CDR2 SYDVKM. The source of this sequence is a woman under 30 in good health and CMV-seronegative. The sequenced material came from PBMCs. The chain recombines TRBV28 with TRBJ2-2; 7 bases match TRBD2. CDR3 region: CASSLGGTGELFF. The CDR3 nucleotides read TGTGCCAGCAGTTTGGGGGGGACCGGGGAGCTGTTTTTT.